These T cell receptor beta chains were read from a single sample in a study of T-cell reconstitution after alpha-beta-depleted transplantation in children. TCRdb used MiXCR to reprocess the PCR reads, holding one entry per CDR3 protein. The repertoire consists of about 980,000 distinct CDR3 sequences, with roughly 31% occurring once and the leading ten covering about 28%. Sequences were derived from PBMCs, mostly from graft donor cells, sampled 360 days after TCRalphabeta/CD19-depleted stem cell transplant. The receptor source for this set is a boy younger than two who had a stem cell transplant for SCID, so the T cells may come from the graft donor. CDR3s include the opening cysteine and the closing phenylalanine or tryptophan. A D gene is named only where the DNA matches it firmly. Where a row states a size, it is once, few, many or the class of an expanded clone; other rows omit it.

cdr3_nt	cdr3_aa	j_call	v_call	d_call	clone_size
TGTGCCAGCAGCTTAGTAGGGCGTGCGACTACAGATACGCAGTATTTT	CASSLVGRATTDTQYF	TRBJ2-3	TRBV7-9	.	many
TGTGCCAGCAGCTTAGGTGGGGGGCTACAGGGTTGGGTCTACGAGCAGTACTTC	CASSLGGGLQGWVYEQYF	TRBJ2-7	TRBV11-2	.	.
TGCGCCAGCAGCCTAACTGGACAGGGTCGAGAAAAACTGTTTTTT	CASSLTGQGREKLFF	TRBJ1-4	TRBV4-3	TRBD1	.
TGTGCCAGCAGTTTGGGGCAGAATTCACCCCTCCACTTT	CASSLGQNSPLHF	TRBJ1-6	TRBV12-3/TRBV12-4	.	.
TGTGCCTCGAGGACGGGCCAGGGGGTCCCTGGGGCCAACGTCCTGACTTTC	CASRTGQGVPGANVLTF	TRBJ2-6	TRBV10-3	TRBD1	few
TGTGCCAGCAGTGCCCTTCCCCCGGCGGGGGGGCCCGTTACGCAGTATTTT	CASSALPPAGGPVTQYF	TRBJ2-3	TRBV6-1	TRBD2	few
TGCGCCACCCCATGTGGGAACACTGAAGCTTTCTTT	CATPCGNTEAFF	TRBJ1-1	TRBV5-1	.	.
TGTGCCAGCAGCTTAGTGGGAATAAGGGATTACAATGAGCAGTTCTTC	CASSLVGIRDYNEQFF	TRBJ2-1	TRBV7-8	.	.
TGTGCCAGTAGTACAGGGATTTCGGGCTACGAGCAGTACTTC	CASSTGISGYEQYF	TRBJ2-7	TRBV19	.	few
TGTGCCAGCAGTTACTCTTGGGACGCGAGCACAGATACGCAGTATTTT	CASSYSWDASTDTQYF	TRBJ2-3	TRBV6-5	.	.
TGCGCCAGCAGCTTGGCCGGACTAGCGGGGTTTCGGAATGAGCAGTTCTTC	CASSLAGLAGFRNEQFF	TRBJ2-1	TRBV5-1	TRBD2	.
TGTGCCAGCTCTACCGGGACGGTCTACGAGCAGTACTTC	CASSTGTVYEQYF	TRBJ2-7	TRBV6-1	.	few
TGTGCCAGCAGCCCGGCGGTTGTCTTACCGAACACCGGGGAGCTGTTTTTT	CASSPAVVLPNTGELFF	TRBJ2-2	TRBV4-2	.	.
TGTGCCAGCAGCTTAGCCGGTGGGGACAGCGACGGGAACGAGCAGTACTTC	CASSLAGGDSDGNEQYF	TRBJ2-7	TRBV7-6	TRBD1	.
TGCAGCGTTGAACCGTGGCCGGTGGGAGAGCAGTTCTTC	CSVEPWPVGEQFF	TRBJ2-1	TRBV29-1	.	few
TGTGCCAGCAGCCCCCAGACAGCCTGGAACACTGAAGCTTTCTTT	CASSPQTAWNTEAFF	TRBJ1-1	TRBV7-2	.	.
TGCAGCGTTGAGCCGACTATCGCCACCTACAATGAGCAGTTCTTC	CSVEPTIATYNEQFF	TRBJ2-1	TRBV29-1	.	.
TGTGCCACCAGTGATGGGAGCGGGGGGGCCTTTGAGCAGTTCTTC	CATSDGSGGAFEQFF	TRBJ2-1	TRBV24-1	TRBD2	few
TGTGCCAGCATCTCCAGGGACTCCTACGAGCAGTACTTC	CASISRDSYEQYF	TRBJ2-7	TRBV25-1	.	few
TGTGCCAGCAGCCCCTTCCCTAACGAGCAGTACTTC	CASSPFPNEQYF	TRBJ2-7	TRBV5-5	.	.
TGTGCCAGCTCACCACCGGGGGTAGGGACTGAAGCTTTCTTT	CASSPPGVGTEAFF	TRBJ1-1	TRBV18	.	.
TGCGCCAGCAGCCAAGAGGTAGGGAGGTTCACTGAAGCTTTCTTT	CASSQEVGRFTEAFF	TRBJ1-1	TRBV4-1	.	few
TGTGCCAGCAGCTCCCTGTACTATGGGCCCCGCAGTGCGGGAGAGACCCAGTACTTC	CASSSLYYGPRSAGETQYF	TRBJ2-5	TRBV7-8	.	few
TGCAGTGCTAGAGAGATTGGGACAGACGATTCACCCCTCCACTTT	CSAREIGTDDSPLHF	TRBJ1-6	TRBV20-1	TRBD1	few
TGTGCCAGCAGTCAAGGGGGACAGGGGAACACTGAAGCTTTCTTT	CASSQGGQGNTEAFF	TRBJ1-1	TRBV9	TRBD1	.
TGTGCCAGCAGCCAACGGGACCGGAATGAGCAGTTCTTC	CASSQRDRNEQFF	TRBJ2-1	TRBV3-1	.	few
TGCGCCAGCAGCCACGGGACTAGCGGGCGCGCGAACACCGGGGAGCTGTTTTTT	CASSHGTSGRANTGELFF	TRBJ2-2	TRBV4-1	TRBD2	.
TGTGCCAGCAGTTTTATCGGACAAAACAATGAGCAGTTCTTC	CASSFIGQNNEQFF	TRBJ2-1	TRBV12-3/TRBV12-4	.	few
TGTGCCAGCAGCTCACAGGGGAAACTAAGCTATGGCTACACCTTC	CASSSQGKLSYGYTF	TRBJ1-2	TRBV11-2	TRBD1	few
TGCAGTGCTAAACAGGTCGATGAGCAGTTCTTC	CSAKQVDEQFF	TRBJ2-1	TRBV20-1	.	few
TGTGCCAGCAGCCATCTGACAGATAGCGACAATGAGCAGTTCTTC	CASSHLTDSDNEQFF	TRBJ2-1	TRBV4-2	.	.